The 9 T cell receptor beta chains below were found in one sample sequenced in a study of T cells after yellow fever vaccination. TCRdb recomputed calls from the 5' RACE reads with MiXCR, one row per CDR3 protein. The profile shows approximately 300,000 distinct CDR3 sequences, 8% to 10% of them singletons. Sequenced material: PBMCs, taken on the day of the first yellow fever vaccination. The source of these receptors is a man aged 18 to 30 who received the YFV17D yellow fever vaccine.

The chain combines TRBV7-2 with TRBJ1-5, with unresolved D. Germline-derived CDR1 and CDR2 are SGHTA and FQGNSA. V shed 2 bases and J shed 8 bases, with 13 bases lying between them. This CDR3 region has 14 residues. The CDR3 reads CASSLMVESKPQHF. CDR3 nucleotides: TGTGCCAGCAGCTTAATGGTTGAGAGTAAGCCCCAGCATTTT.

This clonotype has ten or more counts. V and J are TRBV6-5 and TRBJ1-3; D gene unclear. Germline V lookup: CDR1 MNHEY, CDR2 SVGAGI. V was cut by 2 bases and J by 0 bases, with 8 bases left in between. The length of the CDR3 is 15 residues. CDR3 DNA sequence: TGTGCCAGCAGTTACGACGGGAACTCTGGAAACACCATATATTTT. Its protein is CASSYDGNSGNTIYF.

The gene calls are TRBV2 and TRBJ1-5; weak D call: TRBD1 (5 bases). Trimming left V 5 bases short and J 6 bases short, with 14 bases between. The CDR3 has 14 amino acids. Germline V lookup: CDR1 SNHLY, CDR2 FYNNEI. The chain's CDR3 is CASSKGVIAQPQHF. CDR3 nucleotides: TGTGCCAGCAGTAAAGGGGTCATAGCTCAGCCCCAGCATTTT.

The CDR3 here is CASSPPVTGFSHEQYF. The CDR3 bases are TGTGCCAGCTCACCACCGGTCACAGGGTTTAGCCACGAGCAGTACTTC. The rearrangement uses TRBV18 and TRBJ2-7; D might be TRBD1 (6 bases). This CDR3 region has 16 residues. CDR1 and CDR2 (germline): KGHSH, LQKENI. The ends were cut back, 0 bases at V and 5 bases at J, with 17 bases in the middle.

This clonotype was counted only a few times. The V and J genes are TRBV11-2 and TRBJ1-1; D might be TRBD1 (6 bases). The CDR3 runs to 14 residues. In germline, CDR1 is SGHAT, CDR2 FQNNGV. Trimming removed 5 bases from V and 1 base from J, with 11 bases in between. Written as DNA, the CDR3 is TGTGCCAGCAGCCCGGGACACTCGAACACTGAAGCTTTCTTT. As protein: CASSPGHSNTEAFF.

V gene TRBV7-8 combines with J gene TRBJ2-5; D is uncertain. This CDR3 has 15 residues. V was shortened by 1 base and J by 5 bases, with 14 bases between the two germline ends. The V gene's germline CDR1 is SGHVS and CDR2 FQNEAQ. The CDR3, as DNA: TGTGCCAGCAGCTTAGGTGGAGACCCGAGGGAGACCCAGTACTTC. Translating gives CASSLGGDPRETQYF.

This clonotype came up a few times. This sequence joins TRBV11-1 and TRBJ2-1; a possible D gene is TRBD1 (6 bases). Per germline, CDR1 SGHAT and CDR2 FQDESV (reference sequence). This CDR3 has 15 residues. The V gene lost 5 bases and the J gene lost 4 bases, with 15 bases spanning the gap. The CDR3 DNA reads as TGTGCCAGCAGCGGCCGGGACATGGCTTACAATGAGCAGTTCTTC. Amino acids: CASSGRDMAYNEQFF.

This clonotype was seen only a few times. The V gene is TRBV29-1, the J gene TRBJ2-1; 7 bases line up with TRBD1. The germline gives CDR1 SQVTM, CDR2 ANQGSEA. V gave up 5 bases and J gave up 7 bases; unmatched junction bases: 5. The CDR3 is 12 amino acids. CDR3 loop: CSVRGPGNEQFF. For the CDR3, the DNA is TGCAGCGTTAGGGGGCCGGGGAATGAGCAGTTCTTC.

This clonotype was observed many times. The V call is TRBV4-3, the J call TRBJ1-2; D gene unclear. In germline, CDR1 is LGHNA, CDR2 YSLEER. The CDR3 runs to 14 residues. The V end was cut by 1 base, the J end by 4 bases, with 10 bases between. CDR3 protein: CASSQAPGSYGYTF. Here the CDR3 DNA reads TGCGCCAGCAGCCAAGCTCCGGGATCCTATGGCTACACCTTC.